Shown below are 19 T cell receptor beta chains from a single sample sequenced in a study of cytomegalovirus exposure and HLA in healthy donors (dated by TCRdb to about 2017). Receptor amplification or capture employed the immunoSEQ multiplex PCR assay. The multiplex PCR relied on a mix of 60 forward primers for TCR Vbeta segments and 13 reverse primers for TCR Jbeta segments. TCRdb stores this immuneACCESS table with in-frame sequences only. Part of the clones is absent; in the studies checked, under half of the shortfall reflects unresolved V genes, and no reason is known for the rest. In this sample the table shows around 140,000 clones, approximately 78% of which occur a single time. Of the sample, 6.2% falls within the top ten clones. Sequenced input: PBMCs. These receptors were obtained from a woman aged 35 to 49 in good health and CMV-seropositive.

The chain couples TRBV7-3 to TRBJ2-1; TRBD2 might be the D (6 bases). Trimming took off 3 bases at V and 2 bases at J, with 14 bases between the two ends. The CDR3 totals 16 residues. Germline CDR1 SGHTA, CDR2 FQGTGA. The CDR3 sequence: CASSLASPSAYNEQFF. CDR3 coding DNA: TGTGCCAGCAGCTTGGCATCACCTAGCGCCTACAATGAGCAGTTCTTC. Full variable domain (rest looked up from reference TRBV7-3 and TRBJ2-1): GAGVSQTPSNKVTEKGKYVELRCDPISGHTALYWYRQSLGQGPEFLIYFQGTGAADDSGLPNDRFFAVRPEGSVSTLKIQRTERGDSAVYLCASSLASPSAYNEQFFGPGTRLTVL.

CDR3 DNA sequence: TGTGCCAGCAGTTACTCGACGGGACAGGGGAATTCACCCCTCCACTTT. It encodes CASSYSTGQGNSPLHF. The chain is built from TRBV6-6 and TRBJ1-6; the match to TRBD1 covers 10 bases. This CDR3 is built from 16 residues. Per germline, CDR1 MNHNY and CDR2 SVGAGI (reference sequence). V dropped 0 bases and J dropped 7; count of bases not matched to a gene: 3.

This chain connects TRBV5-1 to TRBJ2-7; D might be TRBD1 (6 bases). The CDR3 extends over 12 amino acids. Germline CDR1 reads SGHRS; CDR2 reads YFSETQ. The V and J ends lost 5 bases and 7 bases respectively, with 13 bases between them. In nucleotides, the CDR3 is TGCGCCAGCAGACAGGGTAGGGGAGAGCAGTACTTC. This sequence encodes CASRQGRGEQYF. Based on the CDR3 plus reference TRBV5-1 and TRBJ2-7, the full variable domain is KAGVTQTPRYLIKTRGQQVTLSCSPISGHRSVSWYQQTPGQGLQFLFEYFSETQRNKGNFPGRFSGRQFSNSRSEMNVSTLELGDSALYLCASRQGRGEQYFGPGTRLTVT.

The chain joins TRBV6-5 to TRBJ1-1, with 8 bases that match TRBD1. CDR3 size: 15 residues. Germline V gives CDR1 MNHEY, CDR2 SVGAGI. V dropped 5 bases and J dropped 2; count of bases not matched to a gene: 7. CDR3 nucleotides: TGTGCCAGCAGTCTCTACGACAGGGGAAACACTGAAGCTTTCTTT. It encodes CASSLYDRGNTEAFF.

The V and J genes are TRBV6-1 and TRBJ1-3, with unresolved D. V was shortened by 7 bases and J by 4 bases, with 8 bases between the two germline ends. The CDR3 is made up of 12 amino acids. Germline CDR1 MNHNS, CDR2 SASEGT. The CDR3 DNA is TGTGCCAGCAACGGAGACGGAAACACCATATATTTT. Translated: CASNGDGNTIYF.

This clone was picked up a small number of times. The CDR3 protein is CASSQGLAARNEQFF. CDR3 nucleotide sequence: TGTGCCAGCAGCCAAGGACTAGCTGCTAGAAATGAGCAGTTCTTC. The chain is built from TRBV7-8 and TRBJ2-1; TRBD2 matches 8 bases. Germline V gene sequence: CDR1 SGHVS, CDR2 FQNEAQ. J lost 7 bases, V lost 5 bases, and 10 bases had no gene match. This CDR3 region has 15 residues. Full variable domain (remainder filled in from reference TRBV7-8 and TRBJ2-1): GAGVSQSPRYKVAKRGQDVALRCDPISGHVSLFWYQQALGQGPEFLTYFQNEAQLDKSGLPSDRFFAERPEGSVSTLKIQRTQQEDSAVYLCASSQGLAARNEQFFGPGTRLTVL.

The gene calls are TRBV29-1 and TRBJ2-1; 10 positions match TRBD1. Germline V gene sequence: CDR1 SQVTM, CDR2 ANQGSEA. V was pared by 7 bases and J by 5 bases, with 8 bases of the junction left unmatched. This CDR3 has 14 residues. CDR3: CSALGQGVHNEQFF. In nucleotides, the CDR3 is TGCAGCGCTCTTGGACAGGGGGTCCACAATGAGCAGTTCTTC.

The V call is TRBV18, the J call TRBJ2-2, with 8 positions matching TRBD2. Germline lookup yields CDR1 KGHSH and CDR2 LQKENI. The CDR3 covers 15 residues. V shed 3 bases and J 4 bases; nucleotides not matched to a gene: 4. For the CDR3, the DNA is TGTGCCAGCTCACCTAGCGGGACCATCACCGGGGAGCTGTTTTTT. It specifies CASSPSGTITGELFF.

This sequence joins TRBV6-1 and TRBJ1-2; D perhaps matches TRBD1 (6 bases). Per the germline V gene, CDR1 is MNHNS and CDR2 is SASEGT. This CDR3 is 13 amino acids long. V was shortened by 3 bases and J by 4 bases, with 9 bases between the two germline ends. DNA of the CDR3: TGTGCCAGCAGTGACAGGGGTGGCTATGGCTACACCTTC. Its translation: CASSDRGGYGYTF.

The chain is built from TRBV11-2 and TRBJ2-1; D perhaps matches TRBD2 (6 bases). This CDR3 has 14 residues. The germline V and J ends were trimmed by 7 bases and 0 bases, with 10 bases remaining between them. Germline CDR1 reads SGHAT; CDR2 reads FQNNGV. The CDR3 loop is CASMAGSSYNEQFF. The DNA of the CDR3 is TGTGCCAGCATGGCCGGGAGCTCCTACAATGAGCAGTTCTTC.

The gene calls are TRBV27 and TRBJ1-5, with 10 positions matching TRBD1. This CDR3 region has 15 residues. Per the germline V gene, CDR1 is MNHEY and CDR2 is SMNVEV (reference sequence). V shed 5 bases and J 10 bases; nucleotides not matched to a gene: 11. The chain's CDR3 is CASSPTPGQGSPQHF. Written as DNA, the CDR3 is TGTGCCAGCAGTCCAACTCCGGGACAGGGGAGCCCCCAGCATTTT.

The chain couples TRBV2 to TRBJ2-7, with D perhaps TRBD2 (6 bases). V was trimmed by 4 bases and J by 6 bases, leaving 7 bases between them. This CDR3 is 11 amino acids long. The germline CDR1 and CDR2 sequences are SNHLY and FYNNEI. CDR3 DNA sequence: TGTGCCAGCAGTGTGGGGGGCGAGCAGTACTTC. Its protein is CASSVGGEQYF.

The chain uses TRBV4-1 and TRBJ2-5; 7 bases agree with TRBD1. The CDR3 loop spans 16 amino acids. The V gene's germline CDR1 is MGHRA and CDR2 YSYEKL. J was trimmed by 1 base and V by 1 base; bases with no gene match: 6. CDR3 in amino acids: CASSQGPRGIQETQYF. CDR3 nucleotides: TGCGCCAGCAGCCAAGGGCCCAGGGGGATCCAAGAGACCCAGTACTTC.

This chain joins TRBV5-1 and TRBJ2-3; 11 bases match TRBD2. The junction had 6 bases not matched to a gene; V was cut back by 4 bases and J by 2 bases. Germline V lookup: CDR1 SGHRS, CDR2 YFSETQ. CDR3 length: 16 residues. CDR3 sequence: CASSPGLAVFTDTQYF. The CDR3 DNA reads TGCGCCAGCAGCCCGGGACTAGCGGTCTTCACAGATACGCAGTATTTT.

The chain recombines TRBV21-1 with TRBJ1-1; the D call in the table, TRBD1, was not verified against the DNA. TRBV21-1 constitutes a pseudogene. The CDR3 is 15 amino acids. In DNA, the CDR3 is TGTGCCAGCAGCGCCCACAGGGGGGAGTACACTGAAGCTTTCTTT. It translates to CASSAHRGEYTEAFF.

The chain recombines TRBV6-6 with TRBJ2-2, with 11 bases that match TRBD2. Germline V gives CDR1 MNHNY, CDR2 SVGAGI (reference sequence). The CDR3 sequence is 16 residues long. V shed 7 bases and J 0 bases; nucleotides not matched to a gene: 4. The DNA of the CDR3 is TGTGCCAGCAAGGGACTAGCGGAAGCGAACACCGGGGAGCTGTTTTTT. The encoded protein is CASKGLAEANTGELFF.

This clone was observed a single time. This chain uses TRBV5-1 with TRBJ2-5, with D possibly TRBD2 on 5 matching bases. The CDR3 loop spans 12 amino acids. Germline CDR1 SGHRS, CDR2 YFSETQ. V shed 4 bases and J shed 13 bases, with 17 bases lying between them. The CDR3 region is CASSKEDSSRYF. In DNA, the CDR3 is TGCGCCAGCAGCAAGGAGGACTCCTCCCGGTACTTC.

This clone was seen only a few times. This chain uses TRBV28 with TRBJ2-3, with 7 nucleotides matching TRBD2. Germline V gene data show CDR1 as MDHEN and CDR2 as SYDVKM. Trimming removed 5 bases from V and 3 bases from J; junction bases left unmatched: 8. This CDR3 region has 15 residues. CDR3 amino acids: CASSALGTKTDTQYF. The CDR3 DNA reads TGTGCCAGCAGTGCGCTGGGGACTAAGACAGATACGCAGTATTTT.

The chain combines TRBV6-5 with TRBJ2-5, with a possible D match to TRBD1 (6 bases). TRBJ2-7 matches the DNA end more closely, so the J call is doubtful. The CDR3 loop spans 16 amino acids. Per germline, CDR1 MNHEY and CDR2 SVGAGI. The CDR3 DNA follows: TGTGCCAGCAGTTACTCAGGGGGTGGTAGGGCCTACGAGCAGTACTTC. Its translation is CASSYSGGGRAYEQYF.